This T cell receptor beta chain was observed in a study of cytomegalovirus exposure and HLA in healthy donors. As to this clone: Its antigen is unknown.

Findings and limits, study-wide: Presence/absence analyses took donor sequencing depth as roughly uniform. Serostatus for CMV was the only available immune exposure information.

Use of 60 Vbeta and 13 Jbeta primers characterized the PCR. Original data processing: A later analysis counted 80 million or so unique TCR beta chains, about 11 million shared. Produced via immunoSEQ multiplex PCR; TCRdb's table is partial and in-frame only. V, J and clone size are taken as reported in that table, and D and trimming were inferred from the DNA itself. The sample holds 150,000 to 250,000 clones. Donors sampled were nominally healthy, though unrecorded immune exposures were likely. CDR3 length: 13 residues. Germline V gene sequence: CDR1 GTSNPN, CDR2 SVGIG (reference sequence). Trimming cost V 1 base and J 1 base, with 7 bases left between them.

The chain uses TRBV30 and TRBJ1-1, with D possibly TRBD1 on 5 matching bases. This receptor was identified in a boy between 5 and 17 years old in good health and CMV-seronegative. What was sequenced was PBMCs. The CDR3 bases are TGTGCCTGGAGTGGACAGAGGAACACTGAAGCTTTCTTT. This gives the protein CAWSGQRNTEAFF.